The clone carrying this TCR beta chain came up a few times. A second PCR, run for about 7 to 12 cycles, used a sample-barcoded 5' primer plus a J-beta primer mix. Each CDR3 protein is one row after TCRdb ran MiXCR on the 5' RACE reads. Counted here are about 1.1 million distinct CDR3 sequences, around two fifths occurring once; the ten biggest clones make up about an eighth. This sample is drawn from a study of blood T cells in healthy people across ages. This CDR3 comprises 16 residues. Germline trimming cut 6 bases from V and 5 bases from J; bases unmatched to any gene: 7. Germline values: CDR1 SNHLY, CDR2 FYNNEI.

Material: blood. This clonotype originated in a man between 18 and 29 years old in good health. This chain uses TRBV2 with TRBJ2-1; 13 bases align to TRBD2. The CDR3 DNA reads TGTGCCAGCAGGGATACTAGCGGGGGGGCAAACAATGAGCAGTTCTTC. Residues: CASRDTSGGANNEQFF.